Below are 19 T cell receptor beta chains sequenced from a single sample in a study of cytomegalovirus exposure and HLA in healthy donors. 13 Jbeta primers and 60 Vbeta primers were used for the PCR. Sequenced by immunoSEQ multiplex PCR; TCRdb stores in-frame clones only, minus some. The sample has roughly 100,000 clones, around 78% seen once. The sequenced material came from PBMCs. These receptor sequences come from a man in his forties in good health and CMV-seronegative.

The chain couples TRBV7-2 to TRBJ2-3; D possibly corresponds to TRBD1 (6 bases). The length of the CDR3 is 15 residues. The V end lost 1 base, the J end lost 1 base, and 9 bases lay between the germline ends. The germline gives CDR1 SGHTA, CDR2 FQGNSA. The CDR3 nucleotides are TGTGCCAGCAGCTTAGGGGGGCCGGGCACAGATACGCAGTATTTT. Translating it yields CASSLGGPGTDTQYF.

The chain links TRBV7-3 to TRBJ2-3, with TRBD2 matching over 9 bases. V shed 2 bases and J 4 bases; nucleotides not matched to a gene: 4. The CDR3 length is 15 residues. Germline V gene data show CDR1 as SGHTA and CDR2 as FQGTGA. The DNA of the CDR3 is TGTGCCAGCAGCTTAGCGGGGGGGAACGCAGATACGCAGTATTTT. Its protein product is CASSLAGGNADTQYF. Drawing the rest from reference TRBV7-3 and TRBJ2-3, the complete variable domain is GAGVSQTPSNKVTEKGKYVELRCDPISGHTALYWYRQSLGQGPEFLIYFQGTGAADDSGLPNDRFFAVRPEGSVSTLKIQRTERGDSAVYLCASSLAGGNADTQYFGPGTRLTVL.

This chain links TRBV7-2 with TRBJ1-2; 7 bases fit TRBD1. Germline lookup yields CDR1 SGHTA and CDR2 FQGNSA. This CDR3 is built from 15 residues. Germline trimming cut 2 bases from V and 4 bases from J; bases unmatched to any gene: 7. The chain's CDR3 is CASSLRQGVGYGYTF. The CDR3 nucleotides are TGTGCCAGCAGCTTACGTCAGGGGGTCGGCTATGGCTACACCTTC.

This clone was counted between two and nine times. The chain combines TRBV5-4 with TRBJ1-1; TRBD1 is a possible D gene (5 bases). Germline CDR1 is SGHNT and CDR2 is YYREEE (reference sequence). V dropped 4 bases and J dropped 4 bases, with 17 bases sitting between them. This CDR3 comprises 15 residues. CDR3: CASSGGTGIGTEAFF. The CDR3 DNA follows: TGTGCCAGCAGCGGGGGGACGGGGATAGGCACTGAAGCTTTCTTT.

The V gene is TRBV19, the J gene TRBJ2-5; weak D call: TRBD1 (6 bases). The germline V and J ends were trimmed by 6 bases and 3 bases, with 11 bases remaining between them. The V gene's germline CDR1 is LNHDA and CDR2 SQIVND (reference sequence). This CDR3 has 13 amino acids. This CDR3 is CASRVQGEETQYF. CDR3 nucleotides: TGTGCCAGTAGGGTACAGGGTGAAGAGACCCAGTACTTC.

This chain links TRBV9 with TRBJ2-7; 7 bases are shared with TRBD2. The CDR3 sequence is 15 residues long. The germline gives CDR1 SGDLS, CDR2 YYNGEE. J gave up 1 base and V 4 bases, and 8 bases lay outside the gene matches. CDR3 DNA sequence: TGTGCCAGCAGCCCCTATGGGGGGGGGTCCTACGAGCAGTACTTC. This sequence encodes CASSPYGGGSYEQYF.

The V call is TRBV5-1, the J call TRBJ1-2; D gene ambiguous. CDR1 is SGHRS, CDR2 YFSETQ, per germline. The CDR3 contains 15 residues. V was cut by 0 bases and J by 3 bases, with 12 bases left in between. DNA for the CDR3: TGCGCCAGCAGCTTGGTGGTTGATCAGTACTATGGCTACACCTTC. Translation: CASSLVVDQYYGYTF.

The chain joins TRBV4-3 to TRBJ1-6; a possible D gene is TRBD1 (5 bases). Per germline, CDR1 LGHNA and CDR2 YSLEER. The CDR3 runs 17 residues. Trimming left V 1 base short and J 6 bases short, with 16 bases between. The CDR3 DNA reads TGCGCCAGCAGCCAAGTACCCGGGACTTCCCTTAATTCACCCCTCCACTTT. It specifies CASSQVPGTSLNSPLHF.

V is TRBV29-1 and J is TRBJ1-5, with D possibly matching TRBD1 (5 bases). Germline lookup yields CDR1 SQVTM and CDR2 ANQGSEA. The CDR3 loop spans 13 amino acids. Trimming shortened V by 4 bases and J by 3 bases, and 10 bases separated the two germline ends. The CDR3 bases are TGCAGCGTTGCGGCAGGGCTCAATCAGCCCCAGCATTTT. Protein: CSVAAGLNQPQHF. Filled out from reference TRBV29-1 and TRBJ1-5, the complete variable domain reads SAVISQKPSRDICQRGTSLTIQCQVDSQVTMMFWYRQQPGQSLTLIATANQGSEATYESGFVIDKFPISRPNLTFSTLTVSNMSPEDSSIYLCSVAAGLNQPQHFGDGTRLSIL.

The CDR3 spells CSDGQGGERGYTF. The CDR3 DNA is TGCAGCGATGGACAGGGTGGGGAGAGGGGCTACACCTTC. The J gene is TRBJ1-2, the V gene TRBV29-1, with TRBD1 identical over 8 bases. V trimming: 7 bases; J trimming: 8 bases; junction bases outside the gene matches: 12. In germline, CDR1 is SQVTM, CDR2 ANQGSEA. The CDR3 covers 13 residues.

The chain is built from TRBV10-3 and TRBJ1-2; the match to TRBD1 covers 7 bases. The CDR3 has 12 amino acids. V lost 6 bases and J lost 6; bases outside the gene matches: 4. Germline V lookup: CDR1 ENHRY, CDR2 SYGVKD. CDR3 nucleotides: TGTGCCATCAGCAGACAGGGAGATGGCTACACCTTC. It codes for CAISRQGDGYTF.

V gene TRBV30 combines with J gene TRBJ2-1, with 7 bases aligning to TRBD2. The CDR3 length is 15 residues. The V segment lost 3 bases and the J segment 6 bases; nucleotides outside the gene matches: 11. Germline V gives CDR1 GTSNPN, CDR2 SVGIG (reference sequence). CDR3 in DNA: TGTGCCTGGAGCGGCGACGCGGGGGTGTCCAATGAGCAGTTCTTC. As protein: CAWSGDAGVSNEQFF.

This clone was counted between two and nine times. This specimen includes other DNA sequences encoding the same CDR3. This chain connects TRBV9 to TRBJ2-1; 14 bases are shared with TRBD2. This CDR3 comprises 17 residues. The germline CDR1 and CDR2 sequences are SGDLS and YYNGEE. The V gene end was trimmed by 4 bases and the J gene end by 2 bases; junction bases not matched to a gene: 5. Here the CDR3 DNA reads TGTGCCAGCAGCCCTGGGACTAGCGGGGGACCCTACAATGAGCAGTTCTTC. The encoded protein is CASSPGTSGGPYNEQFF.

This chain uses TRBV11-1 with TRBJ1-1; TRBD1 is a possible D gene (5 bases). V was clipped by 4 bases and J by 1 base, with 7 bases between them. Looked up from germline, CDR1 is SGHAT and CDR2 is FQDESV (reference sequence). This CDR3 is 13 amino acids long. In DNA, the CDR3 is TGTGCCAGCAGCTCCGACAGGAACACTGAAGCTTTCTTT. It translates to CASSSDRNTEAFF.

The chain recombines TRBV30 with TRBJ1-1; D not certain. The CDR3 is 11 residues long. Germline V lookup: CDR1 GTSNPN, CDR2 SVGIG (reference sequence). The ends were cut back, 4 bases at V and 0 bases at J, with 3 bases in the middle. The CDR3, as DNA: TGTGCCTGGACCTTGAACACTGAAGCTTTCTTT. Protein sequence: CAWTLNTEAFF.

CDR3 protein: CASSPHTGLENTEAFF. CDR3 DNA: TGTGCCAGTAGTCCCCATACTGGGCTCGAGAACACTGAAGCTTTCTTT. This chain uses TRBV19 with TRBJ1-1; D gene ambiguous. The V gene lost 5 bases and the J gene lost 1 base, with 17 bases spanning the gap. From germline, CDR1 is LNHDA and CDR2 SQIVND (reference sequence). The CDR3 consists of 16 residues.

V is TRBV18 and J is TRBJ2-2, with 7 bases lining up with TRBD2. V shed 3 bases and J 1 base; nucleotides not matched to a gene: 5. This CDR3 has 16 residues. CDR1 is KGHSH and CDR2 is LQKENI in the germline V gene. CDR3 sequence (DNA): TGTGCCAGCTCACCCCTTCTAGCGGAGAACACCGGGGAGCTGTTTTTT. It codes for CASSPLLAENTGELFF.

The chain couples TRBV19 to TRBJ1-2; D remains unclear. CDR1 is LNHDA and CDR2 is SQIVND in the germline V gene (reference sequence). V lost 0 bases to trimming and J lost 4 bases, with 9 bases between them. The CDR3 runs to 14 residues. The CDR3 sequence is CASSIDLEGYGYTF. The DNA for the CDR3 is TGTGCCAGTAGTATAGATTTGGAGGGCTATGGCTACACCTTC.

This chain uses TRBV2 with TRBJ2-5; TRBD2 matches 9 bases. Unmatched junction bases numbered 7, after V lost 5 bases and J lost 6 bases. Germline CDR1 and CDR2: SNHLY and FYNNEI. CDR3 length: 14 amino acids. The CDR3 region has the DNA TGTGCCAGCAGTTTCCAGCGGGGGGAAAAGACCCAGTACTTC. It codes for CASSFQRGEKTQYF.